Shown below are 31 T cell receptor beta chains from a single sample sequenced in a study of blood T cell repertoires in COVID-19. The assay was immunoSEQ multiplex PCR, and TCRdb's table has in-frame clones only and misses some. The sample yields under 100,000 clones, 70% to 90% seen once. What was sequenced was peripheral blood. The receptors come from a man older than 75 with active or convalescent COVID-19.

This sequence joins TRBV7-9 and TRBJ1-6, with D possibly TRBD1 on 5 matching bases. Trimming cost V 5 bases and J 7 bases, with 9 bases left between them. This CDR3 contains 13 residues. Per germline, CDR1 SEHNR and CDR2 FQNEAQ (reference sequence). CDR3 sequence: CASSLQENSPLHF. CDR3 sequence (DNA): TGTGCCAGCAGCCTACAGGAGAATTCACCCCTCCACTTT.

This chain connects TRBV24-1 to TRBJ2-1; TRBD2 matches at 10 bases. J gave up 9 bases and V 0 bases, and 7 bases lay outside the gene matches. The CDR3 loop spans 16 amino acids. Germline loops: CDR1 KGHDR, CDR2 SFDVKD. The CDR3 here is CATSDLKREGLGEQFF. The CDR3 DNA follows: TGTGCCACCAGTGATTTGAAGCGGGAGGGCCTCGGTGAGCAGTTCTTC.

The J gene is TRBJ2-1, the V gene TRBV27; a possible D gene is TRBD2 (6 bases). This CDR3 region has 15 residues. With 4 bases removed from V and 0 bases from J, the gap between germline ends came to 10 bases. From germline, CDR1 is MNHEY and CDR2 SMNVEV (reference sequence). DNA for the CDR3: TGTGCCAGCAGTTCTCGGGGGATCTCCTACAATGAGCAGTTCTTC. Encoded protein: CASSSRGISYNEQFF.

This rearrangement joins TRBV7-8 to TRBJ2-1, with 15 bases fitting TRBD2. The germline CDR1 and CDR2 sequences are SGHVS and FQNEAQ. V was pared by 5 bases and J by 0 bases, with 14 bases of the junction left unmatched. The CDR3 consists of 21 residues. The CDR3: CASSRSRLPGLAGGSYNEQFF. The CDR3 nucleotides read TGTGCCAGCAGCCGAAGCCGCTTACCGGGACTAGCGGGAGGCTCCTACAATGAGCAGTTCTTC.

The V and J genes are TRBV7-9 and TRBJ2-7; D uncertain. Germline lookup yields CDR1 SEHNR and CDR2 FQNEAQ (reference sequence). V gave up 1 base and J gave up 3 bases, with 10 bases separating them. CDR3 length: 14 residues. The DNA for the CDR3 is TGTGCCAGCAGCTTAGGCCCCACGGGCTACGAGCAGTACGTC. It codes for CASSLGPTGYEQYV.

Worth noting for this clone: This specimen includes other DNA sequences encoding the same CDR3. V is TRBV2 and J is TRBJ2-2; D is perhaps TRBD1 (5 bases). The CDR3 runs 15 residues. Germline loops: CDR1 SNHLY, CDR2 FYNNEI. Deletions cut 1 base from V and 3 bases from J, with 9 bases between. The CDR3, as DNA: TGTGCCAGCAGTGAAGGGCCAGGGTACACCGGGGAGCTGTTTTTT. Protein sequence: CASSEGPGYTGELFF.

CDR3 in amino acids: CASSPGTNEKLFF. As DNA, the CDR3 is TGTGCCAGCTCACCAGGCACTAATGAAAAACTGTTTTTT. This chain uses TRBV18 with TRBJ1-4, with D unclear. The V and J ends lost 2 bases and 2 bases respectively, with 3 bases between them. The CDR3 is 13 residues long. Germline V gives CDR1 KGHSH, CDR2 LQKENI.

J is TRBJ2-2 and V is TRBV11-3; TRBD2 aligns across 7 bases. The length of the CDR3 is 14 residues. With V trimmed by 5 bases and J by 5 bases, 5 bases remained unmatched. The germline V gene encodes CDR1 SGHNT and CDR2 YENEEA. The CDR3 region has the DNA TGTGCCAGCAGCCCCTTAGCGGGTACCGGGGAGCTGTTTTTT. Its translation: CASSPLAGTGELFF.

This clone has only one observation. CDR3 amino acids: CASSLGHRGLADTQYF. CDR3 coding DNA: TGCGCCAGCAGCTTGGGACACAGGGGGCTTGCTGATACGCAGTATTTT. The chain combines TRBV5-1 with TRBJ2-3; TRBD1 aligns across 9 bases. The CDR3 contains 16 residues. Germline CDR1 reads SGHRS; CDR2 reads YFSETQ. V shed 0 bases, J shed 6 bases, and the junction held 8 bases outside the gene matches.

The chain combines TRBV5-1 with TRBJ2-1; 7 nucleotides align to TRBD2. Germline CDR1 reads SGHRS; CDR2 reads YFSETQ. Unmatched junction bases numbered 12, after V lost 4 bases and J lost 2 bases. The CDR3 sequence is 17 residues long. Written as DNA, the CDR3 is TGCGCCAGCAGCGCCGGACTAGTGCAGAGGCCCTACAATGAGCAGTTCTTC. Protein product: CASSAGLVQRPYNEQFF.

This clone was seen a handful of times. The rearrangement joins TRBV19 to TRBJ1-2; D is uncertain. Germline CDR1 and CDR2: LNHDA and SQIVND (reference sequence). This CDR3 comprises 13 residues. V was shortened by 7 bases and J by 1 base, with 10 bases between the two germline ends. The CDR3 reads CASMETDNYGYTF. CDR3 sequence (DNA): TGTGCCAGTATGGAGACGGATAACTATGGCTACACCTTC.

The rearrangement uses TRBV6-2 or TRBV6-3 and TRBJ2-2, with D perhaps TRBD1 (7 bases). CDR3 length: 17 amino acids. CDR1 is MNHEY, CDR2 SVGEGT, per germline. V shed 2 bases and J shed 5 bases, with 18 bases lying between them. In DNA, the CDR3 is TGTGCCAGCAGTTACCCCCGCGGGACAGCCAAAACCGGGGAGCTGTTTTTT. This codes for CASSYPRGTAKTGELFF.

This chain uses TRBV7-9 with TRBJ2-1; D not certain. The germline gives CDR1 SEHNR, CDR2 FQNEAQ (reference sequence). Trimming stripped 0 bases from V and 6 bases from J, with 6 bases between. The CDR3 runs to 13 residues. CDR3 nucleotide sequence: TGTGCCAGCAGCTTAGCGTTAGCCAATGAGCAGTTCTTC. Its translation is CASSLALANEQFF.

This CDR3 is CASSPGLLNSPLHF. The CDR3 nucleotides read TGTGCCAGCAGCCCGGGACTGTTAAATTCACCCCTCCACTTT. The V and J genes are TRBV3-1 (or the pseudogene TRBV3-2) and TRBJ1-6, with D perhaps TRBD1 (5 bases). The CDR3 extends over 14 amino acids. Trimming stripped 4 bases from V and 7 bases from J, with 11 bases between. Germline loops: CDR1 LGHDT, CDR2 YNNKEL (reference sequence).

This clone showed up just once. The chain couples TRBV6-5 to TRBJ2-3; TRBD1 is a possible D gene (5 bases). Trimming took 10 bases from V and 6 from J, leaving 23 bases between them. This CDR3 spans 15 amino acids. The germline V gene encodes CDR1 MNHEY and CDR2 SVGAGI. In DNA form, the CDR3 reads TGTGCCATGCAGGGTGTGGGCAGTTACAGGGATACGCAGTATTTT. This sequence encodes CAMQGVGSYRDTQYF.

This chain uses TRBV10-3 with TRBJ1-4; D not resolved. CDR1 and CDR2 (germline): ENHRY, SYGVKD. Trimming removed 0 bases from V and 0 bases from J, with 5 bases in between. The CDR3 has 15 amino acids. CDR3 loop: CAISESSATNEKLFF. For the CDR3, the DNA is TGTGCCATCAGTGAGTCTAGCGCAACTAATGAAAAACTGTTTTTT.

This chain uses TRBV29-1 with TRBJ1-1, with D maybe TRBD1 (5 bases). The CDR3 totals 14 residues. The V end was cut by 4 bases, the J end by 1 base, with 13 bases between. CDR1 and CDR2 from the germline V gene are SQVTM and ANQGSEA. CDR3 region: CSVARGIRNTEAFF. CDR3 in DNA: TGCAGCGTTGCGCGGGGGATTAGGAACACTGAAGCTTTCTTT.

This chain links TRBV18 with TRBJ1-5, with 10 bases that match TRBD1. This CDR3 is 14 amino acids long. V shed 3 bases and J 9 bases; nucleotides not matched to a gene: 5. Germline CDR1 and CDR2: KGHSH and LQKENI. In nucleotides, the CDR3 is TGTGCCAGCTCACCCGGACAGGGGGAGACGCCCCAGCATTTT. Protein: CASSPGQGETPQHF.

The chain is built from TRBV19 and TRBJ2-7, with a possible D match to TRBD2 (6 bases). V was trimmed by 10 bases and J by 7 bases, leaving 17 bases between them. CDR1 is LNHDA, CDR2 SQIVND, per germline (reference sequence). This CDR3 is 12 amino acids long. The CDR3 region has the DNA TGTGCCAAAAGTGGGGCGGGACGGGAGCAGTACGTC. Amino acids: CAKSGAGREQYV.

This clone occurred a few times. This chain links TRBV7-8 with TRBJ1-5; D is unclear. Germline V gene data show CDR1 as SGHVS and CDR2 as FQNEAQ. This CDR3 is built from 16 residues. The V and J ends lost 5 bases and 6 bases respectively, with 20 bases between them. The CDR3 sequence is CASSASIGTAGQPQHF. CDR3 sequence (DNA): TGTGCCAGCAGCGCCTCGATTGGTACGGCAGGTCAGCCCCAGCATTTT.

J is TRBJ1-1 and V is TRBV21-1. TRBV21-1 is a pseudogene. This CDR3 has 13 residues. The CDR3 protein is CASILGTRSKAFF. CDR3 sequence (DNA): TGTGCCAGCATCCTCGGGACTAGGTCGAAAGCTTTCTTT.

The table lists this clone with a count of one. The chain recombines TRBV9 with TRBJ1-4; 12 bases are shared with TRBD1. Trimming removed 3 bases from V and 7 bases from J; junction bases left unmatched: 13. The CDR3 consists of 18 residues. Germline V lookup: CDR1 SGDLS, CDR2 YYNGEE. CDR3 sequence: CASSASGQGALYGEKLFF. CDR3 coding DNA: TGTGCCAGCAGCGCCTCGGGACAGGGGGCTCTGTATGGTGAAAAACTGTTTTTT.

The count of this clone is one. The chain carries TRBV13 and TRBJ1-2; 7 bases fit TRBD1. Germline CDR1 PRHDT, CDR2 FYEKMQ (reference sequence). This CDR3 spans 14 amino acids. V trimming: 6 bases; J trimming: 3 bases; junction bases outside the gene matches: 7. Written as DNA, the CDR3 is TGTGCCAGCAGAACAACGCAGGGGGACTATGGCTACACCTTC. Its protein is CASRTTQGDYGYTF.

This clone was counted between two and nine times. The chain couples TRBV19 to TRBJ1-4; D possibly corresponds to TRBD1 (5 bases). Trimming removed 2 bases from V and 1 base from J, with 17 bases in between. The CDR3 is made up of 18 amino acids. Germline V gene data show CDR1 as LNHDA and CDR2 as SQIVND (reference sequence). CDR3 amino acids: CASSIRWVWGVTNEKLFF. The CDR3 DNA reads TGTGCCAGTAGTATACGGTGGGTGTGGGGGGTAACTAATGAAAAACTGTTTTTT.

The chain couples TRBV23-1 to TRBJ2-1, with 7 bases matching TRBD2. TRBV23-1 is recorded as an ORF, its role being uncertain. After removal of 0 bases from V and 6 bases from J, the junction contained 5 bases not matched to a gene. The CDR3 runs 15 residues. CDR3 in amino acids: CASSQSGGRVNEQFF. The CDR3 DNA reads TGCGCCAGCAGTCAATCGGGAGGGCGAGTCAATGAGCAGTTCTTC.

V and J are TRBV7-9 and TRBJ1-6, with TRBD1 identical over 8 bases. V lost 2 bases, J lost 10 bases, and 4 bases stayed unmatched. The CDR3 has 14 amino acids. Germline-derived CDR1 and CDR2 are SEHNR and FQNEAQ (reference sequence). DNA for the CDR3: TGTGCCAGCAGCTTATTGGCAGGGGGCTCACCCCTCCACTTT. Its protein product is CASSLLAGGSPLHF. Filled out from reference TRBV7-9 and TRBJ1-6, the complete variable domain reads DTGVSQNPRHKITKRGQNVTFRCDPISEHNRLYWYRQTLGQGPEFLTYFQNEAQLEKSRLLSDRFSAERPKGSFSTLEIQRTEQGDSAMYLCASSLLAGGSPLHFGNGTRLTVT.

The CDR3 here is CSVVAVETQYF. The CDR3 DNA is TGCAGCGTTGTGGCGGTGGAGACCCAGTACTTC. The rearrangement joins TRBV29-1 to TRBJ2-5; the D is unclear. Trimming removed 4 bases from V and 5 bases from J, with 8 bases in between. Germline V gene lookup returns CDR1 SQVTM and CDR2 ANQGSEA. This CDR3 has 11 residues.

The genes are TRBV15 and TRBJ2-3, with D possibly TRBD1 on 5 matching bases. This CDR3 has 14 residues. Germline V gene sequence: CDR1 LNHNV, CDR2 YYDKDF (reference sequence). Trimming shortened V by 0 bases and J by 3 bases, and 7 bases separated the two germline ends. CDR3 sequence: CATSREGRTDTQYF. For the CDR3, the DNA is TGTGCCACCAGCAGAGAGGGGCGAACAGATACGCAGTATTTT.

The chain recombines TRBV11-2 with TRBJ1-5; D remains unclear. Germline assignment: CDR1 SGHAT and CDR2 FQNNGV. The CDR3 is made up of 15 amino acids. V was pared by 6 bases and J by 3 bases, with 15 bases between. Here the CDR3 reads CASSSRSQNNQPQHF. CDR3 nucleotide sequence: TGTGCCAGCAGTTCCAGATCGCAGAACAATCAGCCCCAGCATTTT.

The chain is built from TRBV24-1 and TRBJ2-7; 14 nucleotides agree with TRBD2. The germline V gene has CDR1 KGHDR and CDR2 SFDVKD. This CDR3 has 23 residues. The J segment lost 7 bases and the V segment lost 8 bases, leaving 33 bases of the junction unmatched. CDR3 region: CATTRPRDRDRLAGGTPEREQYV. The CDR3 region has the DNA TGTGCCACCACTAGACCTCGAGACAGAGACCGACTAGCGGGAGGGACCCCAGAACGGGAGCAGTACGTC.

This chain joins TRBV3-1 (or the pseudogene TRBV3-2) and TRBJ1-5, with D uncertain. Trimming stripped 1 base from V and 6 bases from J, with 19 bases between. The CDR3 totals 17 residues. Germline lookup yields CDR1 LGHDT and CDR2 YNNKEL (reference sequence). CDR3 residues: CASSQGFGGFKSQPQHF. The CDR3 nucleotides read TGTGCCAGCAGCCAAGGCTTCGGCGGATTTAAGTCTCAGCCCCAGCATTTT.